A selection of T cell receptor beta chains follows, all from one sample in a study of technical replicates of blood from several donors. The assay was immunoSEQ multiplex PCR, and TCRdb's table has in-frame clones only and misses some. The sample holds tens of thousands of clones, approximately 87% seen once. The specimen was PBMCs. The receptors come from a human donor in good health. Some clones in this sample may be carry-over from other donors' samples. Both conserved end residues are part of each CDR3. D genes are given only for firm matches. Clone size is shown for a subset of rows, as once, few, many or a class of expanded clone.

D	size	V	J	length	DNA	CDR3
TRBD2	-	TRBV7-8	TRBJ2-1	15	TGTGCCAGCAGCTTAGGGGCTAGCGGGTCCAATGAGCAGTTCTTC	CASSLGASGSNEQFF
TRBD2	once	TRBV5-1	TRBJ2-3	14	TGCGCCAGCGGGCGGGGGGCTGACACAGATACGCAGTATTTT	CASGRGADTDTQYF
-	-	TRBV13	TRBJ1-1	15	TGTGCCAGCAGCTCCCGCCCGGGCGGGGGCACTGAAGCTTTCTTT	CASSSRPGGGTEAFF
-	-	TRBV5-4	TRBJ1-1	15	TGTGCCAGCAGCTTGGATAGAAGACAGAACACTGAAGCTTTCTTT	CASSLDRRQNTEAFF
TRBD1	few	TRBV7-8	TRBJ1-1	12	TGTGCCAGCAGCTTAGACAGGGGGCAAGCTTTCTTT	CASSLDRGQAFF
-	-	TRBV13	TRBJ2-2	11	TGTGCCAGCAGCCCCAGGGGGGAGCTGTTTTTT	CASSPRGELFF
-	-	TRBV30	TRBJ1-6	16	TGTGCCTGGAGCCTGGGGCAGAGCTCCTATAATTCACCCCTCCACTTT	CAWSLGQSSYNSPLHF
TRBD1	once	TRBV5-1	TRBJ1-4	16	TGCGCCAGCAGCCCTGGACAGGGGACAACAACAGACAAACTGTTTTTT	CASSPGQGTTTDKLFF
TRBD2	-	TRBV18	TRBJ2-7	16	TGTGCCAGCTCACCACCGCTCACCCGGACTAGCATCGGTCAGTACTTC	CASSPPLTRTSIGQYF
-	-	TRBV4-2	TRBJ1-3	15	TGTGCCAGCAGCCAAGGGCAGGGCAGAGGAAACACCATATATTTT	CASSQGQGRGNTIYF
-	few	TRBV7-6	TRBJ1-1	13	TGTGCCAGCAGCATCAGGGTTGACACTGAAGCTTTCTTT	CASSIRVDTEAFF